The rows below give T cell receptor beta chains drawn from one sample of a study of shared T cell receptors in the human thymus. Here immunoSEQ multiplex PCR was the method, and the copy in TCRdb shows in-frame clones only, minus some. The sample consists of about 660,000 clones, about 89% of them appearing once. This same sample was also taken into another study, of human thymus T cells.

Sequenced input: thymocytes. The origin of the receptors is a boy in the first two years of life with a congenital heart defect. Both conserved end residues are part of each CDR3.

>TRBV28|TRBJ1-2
CASSLRQGYGYTF
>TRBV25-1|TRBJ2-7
CASSDMISGRLGEQYF
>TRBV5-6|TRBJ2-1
CASSLGDSGSSGEQFF
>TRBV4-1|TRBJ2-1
CASSQIWGQGGYNEQFF
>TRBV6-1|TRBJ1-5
CASSEGGETWGAQHF
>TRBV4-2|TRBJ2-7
CASSQVRGHSYEQYF
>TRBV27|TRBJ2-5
CASSLDSRYQETQYF
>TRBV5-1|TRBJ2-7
CASSKGNRGQYEQYF
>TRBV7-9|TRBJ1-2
CASSPDLTGGYTF
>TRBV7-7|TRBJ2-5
CASSQGGSRGGGETQYF
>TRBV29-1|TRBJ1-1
CSVDRRTEAFF
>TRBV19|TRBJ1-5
CASSIRRAGGADQPQHF
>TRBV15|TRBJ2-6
CATSRRDSGANVLTF
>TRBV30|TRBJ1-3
CAWSQPGNSGNTIYF
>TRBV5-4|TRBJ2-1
CASSFGLAGYGREQFF
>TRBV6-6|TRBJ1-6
CASRREDRFNSPLHF
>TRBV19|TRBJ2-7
CASTRGQGVPAEQYF
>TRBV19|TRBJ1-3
CATVDRDSRLSAQSSGNTIYF
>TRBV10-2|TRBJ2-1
CASRPPAGLAGPSSYNEQFF
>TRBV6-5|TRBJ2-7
CASSPHRLQEEYF
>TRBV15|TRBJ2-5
CATSYTPLAGLQETQYF
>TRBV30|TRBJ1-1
CAWSVYETKNTEAFF
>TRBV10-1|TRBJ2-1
CASREGGNWDNEQFF
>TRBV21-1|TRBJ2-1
CASNHRSSYNEQFF
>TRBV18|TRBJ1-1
CASSPLTGDPSWWAEAFF
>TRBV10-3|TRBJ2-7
CAISESAWGGGTPYEQYF
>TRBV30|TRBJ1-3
CAWSDRGLSGNTIYF
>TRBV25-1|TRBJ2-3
CASSERPCSTDTQYF
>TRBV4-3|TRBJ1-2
CASRHTGHYGYTF
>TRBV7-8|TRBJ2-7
CASSPLGQTTYEQYF
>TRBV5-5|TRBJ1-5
CASSLWGTGIGQPQHF
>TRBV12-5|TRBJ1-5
CASGFTQGSNQPQHF
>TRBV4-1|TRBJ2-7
CASSQWISSGDIYEQYF
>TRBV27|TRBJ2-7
CASSPPGTGTSYEQYF
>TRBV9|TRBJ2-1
CASSTLRTASGGGRKDEQFF
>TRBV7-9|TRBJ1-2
CASSTPDRPQGGYTF
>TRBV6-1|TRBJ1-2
CASRGTGGSYGYTF
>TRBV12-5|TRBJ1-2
CASGSDRPANYGYTF
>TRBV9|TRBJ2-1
CASSGIAGGPYNEQFF
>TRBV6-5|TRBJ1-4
CASSNGDTDEKLFF
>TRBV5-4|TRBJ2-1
CASSVRQGPDNEQFF
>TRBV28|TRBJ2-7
CATDSGRRTYEQYF
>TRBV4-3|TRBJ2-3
CASSQVRASGRPGTDTQYF
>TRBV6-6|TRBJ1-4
CASSLRPTGEPEKLFF
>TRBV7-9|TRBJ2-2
CASSLLGTGNTGELFF
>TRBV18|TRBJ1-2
CASSFSTDRGLINYGYTF
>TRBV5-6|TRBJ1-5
CASSQDSSNQPQHF
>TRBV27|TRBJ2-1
CASSSGLAEIYNEQFF
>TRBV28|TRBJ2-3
CASSFRLAGRWTDTQYF
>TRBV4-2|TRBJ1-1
CASSQKGRGPGTEAFF
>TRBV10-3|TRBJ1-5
CAISELTGSNQPQHF
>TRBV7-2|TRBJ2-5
CASSLLSLAGGRIQETQYF
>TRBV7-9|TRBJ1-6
CASSSSGGSPYNSPLHF
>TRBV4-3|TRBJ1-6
CASSQEGLQGANSPLHF
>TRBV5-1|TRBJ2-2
CASSLCFCEGTGELFF
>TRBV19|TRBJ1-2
CASSENPGTGAIGYTF
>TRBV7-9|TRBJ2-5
CASSFLEETQYF
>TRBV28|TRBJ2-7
CASSPSTGDYYEQYF